Sequencing of this T cell receptor beta chain was carried out in a study of cytomegalovirus exposure and HLA in healthy donors. Study results and caveats: Overall, under 200 TCR beta chains were annotated as cytomegalovirus-associated. First-cohort TCR clusters tended to co-occur in the 95 to 150 validation repertoires, a later analysis found. Usually a TCR sequence was rare, but some public TCRs were found in many donors.

Trimming cost V 5 bases and J 2 bases; bases outside gene matches: 4. There are 16 residues in the CDR3. Germline lookup yields CDR1 SSHAT and CDR2 FNYEAQ (reference sequence). This clone has only one observation. The antigen remains unidentified. TCRdb's copy holds only in-frame clones and misses some; the assay was immunoSEQ multiplex PCR. The table records 100,000 to 150,000 clones, 88% of them present only once. The chain employs TRBV7-7 and TRBJ1-3; 12 nucleotides match TRBD1. This TCR derives from a man between 25 and 39 years old in good health and CMV-seronegative. Sequences were obtained from PBMCs. CDR3 coding DNA: TGTGCCAGCAGCCCCGGGACAGGGGGCCCTGGAAACACCATATATTTT. Translating gives CASSPGTGGPGNTIYF.